Described below is a single TCR beta chain sequence and its context. At one end, the junction sequence differs from germline, possibly due to a read error. This record comes from a study of prognosis after radiotherapy for stage I lung cancer. CDR1 is MNHEY, CDR2 SMNVEV, per germline (reference sequence). This CDR3 spans 14 amino acids. Two-round multiplex PCR amplified TCR beta CDR3 from genomic DNA. Individual primers that were specific to each TRBV and TRBJ gene served in first-round PCR. TCRdb passed the multiplex PCR reads through MiXCR, listing each CDR3 protein once. The table shows fewer than 40,000 distinct CDR3 sequences, with less than 45% occurring only once.

The receptor was derived from a donor over 45 with non-small cell lung cancer. This specimen consisted of PBMCs, obtained before or after stereotactic body radiation therapy (not recorded which). The chain employs TRBV27 and TRBJ2-7; a weak D match, TRBD2 (7 bases). CDR3 sequence reads: CATSVNREGIEQYF. CDR3 nucleotides: TGTGCCACCAGTGTAAACAGGGAGGGGATCGAGCAGTACTTC.